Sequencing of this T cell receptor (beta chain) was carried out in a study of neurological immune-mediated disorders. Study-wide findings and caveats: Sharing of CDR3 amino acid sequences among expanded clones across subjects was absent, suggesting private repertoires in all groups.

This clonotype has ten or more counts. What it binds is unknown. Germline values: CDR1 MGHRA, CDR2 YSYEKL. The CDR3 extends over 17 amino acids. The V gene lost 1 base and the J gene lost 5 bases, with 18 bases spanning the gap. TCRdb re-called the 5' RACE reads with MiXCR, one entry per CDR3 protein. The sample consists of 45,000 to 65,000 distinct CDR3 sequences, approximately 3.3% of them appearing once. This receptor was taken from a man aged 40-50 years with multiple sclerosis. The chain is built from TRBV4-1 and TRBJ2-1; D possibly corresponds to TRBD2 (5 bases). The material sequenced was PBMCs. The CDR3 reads CASSQAPAAGTNNEQFF. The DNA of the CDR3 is TGCGCCAGCAGCCAAGCCCCAGCGGCAGGTACCAACAATGAGCAGTTCTTC.